This entry features one T cell receptor (beta chain) sequence. Ten or more counts support this clonotype. Its antigen remains undetermined. No much larger clone exists at a distance of one base, and base qualities are not known. These data come from a study of CD8 T cells in ankylosing spondylitis (dated by TCRdb to about 2017). Describing the broader study: The study set out to find disease-linked TCR variants by profiling T cell receptor beta repertoires in ankylosing spondylitis patients and healthy donors. The full study cohort was made up of about two dozen ankylosing spondylitis patients and about a hundred healthy donors. Peripheral blood was sampled, and synovial fluid was also collected from ankylosing spondylitis patients. Summary of the overall study and its limitations: Some motif variants had previously been reported in the synovial fluid and blood of reactive arthritis patients, which suggests shared mechanisms of disease initiation. A TCR beta motif of several highly homologous amino acid variants appeared characteristic of blood from ankylosing spondylitis patients. Significant enrichment of the disease-linked clones was reported in matched synovial fluid samples from ankylosing spondylitis patients. A CD8+ phenotype was shown by the disease-linked clones, which were found at relatively low frequencies in peripheral blood.

The sequencer was an Illumina HiSeq 2500. Quantitative 5'-RACE with molecular barcodes was used to prepare TCR beta libraries. The published analysis was carried out like this. To identify disease-linked TCR variants, a new computational method was used, one built on a probabilistic model of VDJ rearrangement. TCRdb reprocessing: public reads trimmed at Q25 with fastp, clones called with MiXCR, in-frame beta chains kept. Rows with one shared CDR3 protein collapse into an entry with the most common genes and DNA. These V and J calls are TCRdb output, not the study's own analysis. A total of fewer than 500,000 distinct CDR3 sequences appear in this sample, 20% to 25% of them only once. The top ten constitute about a sixth of the sample. CDR1 and CDR2 are read off the germline V gene as MGHDK and SYGVNS. Trimming costs V 6 bases and J 0 bases, and their ends lie 6 bases apart. The CDR3 sequence holds 14 residues, the cysteine and phenylalanine included. Here the CDR3 DNA is all that survives: 42 bases in frame from base 1.

This clonotype was obtained from a male donor with ankylosing spondylitis. The source material was blood, either unsorted or a sorted T cell fraction (not recorded which). The chain uses TRBV25-1 and TRBJ1-6; the D gene cannot be named for sure. The DNA is as follows: TGTGCCAGCAGCTGGAGCTCCTATAATTCACCCCTCCACTTT. It translates as CASSWSSYNSPLHF.